The clone carrying this T cell receptor (beta chain) was seen only a few times. What it binds is not known. Sequencing involved patients with CD8+CD57+ cell expansion previously shown by flow cytometry. At blood sampling, none of the patients had yet received therapy. Both TCR beta VDJ combination and CDR3 sequence profiling were carried out. Genomic DNA was the template for this profiling. One entry per CDR3 protein, called by TCRdb with MiXCR from the reads. This table has 80,000 or so distinct CDR3 sequences, about 70% appearing once. This sample was taken from a study of CD8+CD57+ T cells in acquired aplastic anemia. Across the study: Across the sorted CD4+ and CD8+ cells, DNA amounts averaged approximately 3.1 ug. Study outcomes and limitations: Patients had around 30 CD8+ CDR3 sequences in common with controls (the shared set).

The CDR3 is 13 amino acids. Germline V gene sequence: CDR1 LNHDA, CDR2 SQIVND (reference sequence). With V trimmed by 6 bases and J by 9 bases, 8 bases remained unmatched. Source material: sorted CD4+, CD8+, or CD8+CD57+ T cells (not recorded which) from PBMCs. This clonotype was obtained from a human donor with aplastic anemia. This sequence joins TRBV19 and TRBJ2-1; 7 positions match TRBD1. The CDR3 DNA reads as TGTGCCAGTAGATCCCAGGGGGATCTTGAGCAGTTCTTC. It yields the protein CASRSQGDLEQFF.